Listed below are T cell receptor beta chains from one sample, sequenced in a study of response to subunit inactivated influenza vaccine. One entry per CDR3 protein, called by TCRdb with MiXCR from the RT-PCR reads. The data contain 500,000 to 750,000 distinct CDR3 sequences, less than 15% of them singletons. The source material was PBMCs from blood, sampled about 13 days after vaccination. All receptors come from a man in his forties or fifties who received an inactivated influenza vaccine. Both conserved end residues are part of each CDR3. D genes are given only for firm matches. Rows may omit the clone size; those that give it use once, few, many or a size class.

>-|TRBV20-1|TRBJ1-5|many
CSARSGDQPQHF
TGCAGTGCTAGGTCAGGGGATCAGCCCCAGCATTTT
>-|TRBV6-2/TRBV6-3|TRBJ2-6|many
CASRQTRTSSGANVLTF
TGTGCCAGCAGACAGACTAGGACAAGCTCTGGGGCCAACGTCCTGACTTTC
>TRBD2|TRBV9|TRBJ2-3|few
CASSFGTSGIEDTQYF
TGTGCCAGCAGCTTTGGGACTAGCGGGATTGAGGATACGCAGTATTTT
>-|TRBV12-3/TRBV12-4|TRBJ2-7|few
CASSLPSHGGPHEQYF
TGTGCCAGCAGTTTACCCTCCCACGGGGGGCCCCACGAGCAGTACTTC
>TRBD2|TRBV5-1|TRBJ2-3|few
CASSLMQTGRGGRDTQYF
TGCGCCAGCAGCTTGATGCAGACAGGCCGGGGGGGCCGAGATACGCAGTATTTT
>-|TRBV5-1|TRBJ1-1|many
CASSSETGNTEAFF
TGCGCCAGCAGCAGCGAGACAGGGAACACTGAAGCTTTCTTT
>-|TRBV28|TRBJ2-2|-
CASNLPRSIFNTGELFF
TGTGCCAGCAACCTCCCCCGGAGTATCTTTAACACCGGGGAGCTGTTTTTT
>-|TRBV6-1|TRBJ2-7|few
CASTSGTSYEQYF
TGTGCCAGCACCTCGGGGACCTCCTACGAGCAGTACTTC
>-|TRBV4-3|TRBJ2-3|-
CASSQDPGRMTDTQYF
TGCGCCAGCAGCCAAGATCCAGGGAGGATGACAGATACGCAGTATTTT
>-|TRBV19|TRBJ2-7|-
CASSIQGSAYEQYF
TGTGCCAGTAGTATTCAAGGCAGTGCCTACGAGCAGTACTTC
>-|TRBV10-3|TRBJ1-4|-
CAISESGIRGKLFF
TGTGCCATCAGTGAGTCTGGAATAAGGGGAAAACTGTTTTTT
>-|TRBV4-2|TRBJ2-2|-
CASSQESNGPQAGELFF
TGTGCCAGCAGCCAAGAGTCTAACGGCCCTCAGGCCGGGGAGCTGTTTTTT
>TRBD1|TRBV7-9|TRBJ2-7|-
CASSLSAGGGYEQYF
TGTGCCAGCAGCTTAAGTGCAGGGGGCGGTTACGAGCAGTACTTC
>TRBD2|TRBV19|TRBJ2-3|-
CASSFGLAGITDTQYF
TGTGCCAGTAGCTTCGGACTAGCGGGGATCACAGATACGCAGTATTTT
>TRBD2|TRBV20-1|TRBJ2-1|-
CSAYRLAGGHEQFF
TGCAGTGCTTATAGACTAGCGGGGGGGCATGAGCAGTTCTTC
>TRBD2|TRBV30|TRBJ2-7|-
CAWSQGGTAKQYF
TGTGCCTGGAGTCAGGGAGGGACTGCGAAGCAGTACTTC
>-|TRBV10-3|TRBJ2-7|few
CAIGQTEQSYEQYF
TGTGCCATCGGTCAAACGGAACAAAGCTACGAGCAGTACTTC